This T cell receptor beta chain derives from a study of T-cell memory formation after mild COVID-19. Study-wide results and caveats: Memory from before infection featured some responding clones, which suggests cross-reactive memory joined. The authors did not confirm SARS-CoV-2 specificity of second-wave clones peaking day 37.

A few counts support this clonotype. The antigen is not known. Deletions cut 2 bases from V and 7 bases from J, with 15 bases between. The CDR3 loop spans 16 amino acids. Germline-derived CDR1 and CDR2 are SGHVS and FQNEAQ. TCRdb reanalysed the 5' RACE reads using MiXCR and keeps one entry per CDR3 protein. Here the sample spans some 600,000 distinct CDR3 sequences, approximately 15% being singletons. This TCR derives from an adult woman who had mild COVID-19 (a few samples of this study predate the infection). Cell type and time point are not known. The V gene is TRBV7-8, the J gene TRBJ1-6; TRBD1 might be the D (6 bases). Sequencing was done on a sample of PBMCs or a T cell subset sorted from them (not recorded which). CDR3 nucleotides: TGTGCCAGCAGCTTAAACCCCGAGGGGGTGAATTCACCCCTCCACTTT. Protein sequence: CASSLNPEGVNSPLHF. The full variable domain, completed using reference TRBV7-8 and TRBJ1-6, is GAGVSQSPRYKVAKRGQDVALRCDPISGHVSLFWYQQALGQGPEFLTYFQNEAQLDKSGLPSDRFFAERPEGSVSTLKIQRTQQEDSAVYLCASSLNPEGVNSPLHFGNGTRLTVT.